Shown below are 9 T cell receptor beta chains from a single sample sequenced in a study of T cell responses to AZD1222 COVID-19 vaccine. Method: immunoSEQ multiplex PCR; TCRdb's copy keeps in-frame clones and lacks some. Of 150,000 to 200,000 clones listed, 80% to 90% are singletons. The sample was peripheral blood, taken on day 0 of MenACWY control vaccination. All receptors derive from an adult in good health.

The chain uses TRBV12-3 or TRBV12-4 and TRBJ1-1; D is unresolved. This CDR3 region has 12 residues. V was pared by 3 bases and J by 4 bases, with 6 bases between. CDR3 residues: CASSFWGTEAFF. CDR3 in DNA: TGTGCCAGCAGTTTTTGGGGCACTGAAGCTTTCTTT.

This clone was picked up a small number of times. V gene TRBV7-8 combines with J gene TRBJ1-1; 7 positions match TRBD1. This CDR3 is 16 amino acids long. V was clipped by 0 bases and J by 4 bases; unmatched bases: 8. CDR1 and CDR2 (germline): SGHVS, FQNEAQ. CDR3 loop: CASSLARGGPTTEAFF. CDR3 bases: TGTGCCAGCAGCTTAGCGAGAGGGGGCCCGACCACTGAAGCTTTCTTT.

This chain uses TRBV7-9 with TRBJ1-2; 9 bases match TRBD1. Germline CDR1 and CDR2: SEHNR and FQNEAQ (reference sequence). The CDR3 totals 14 residues. V shed 8 bases and J 8 bases; nucleotides not matched to a gene: 12. This CDR3 is CASRVLDRGGGYTF. The CDR3 DNA reads TGTGCCAGCCGAGTGCTGGACAGGGGTGGAGGCTACACCTTC. The entire variable domain, with the rest obtained from reference TRBV7-9 and TRBJ1-2, is as follows: DTGVSQNPRHKITKRGQNVTFRCDPISEHNRLYWYRQTLGQGPEFLTYFQNEAQLEKSRLLSDRFSAERPKGSFSTLEIQRTEQGDSAMYLCASRVLDRGGGYTFGSGTRLTVV.

The V and J genes are TRBV29-1 and TRBJ2-4, with D maybe TRBD1 (6 bases). V was cut by 3 bases and J by 1 base, with 19 bases left in between. CDR3 length: 17 residues. Looked up from germline, CDR1 is SQVTM and CDR2 is ANQGSEA. The CDR3 nucleotides read TGCAGCGTTGAGCTACTACGGACGAGGGGGGCCAAAAACATTCAGTACTTC. Translating it yields CSVELLRTRGAKNIQYF.

The chain has TRBV30 and TRBJ1-2; TRBD1 matches at 8 bases. CDR1 is GTSNPN, CDR2 SVGIG, per germline (reference sequence). V shed 3 bases and J 3 bases; nucleotides not matched to a gene: 3. The CDR3 runs 13 residues. The CDR3 nucleotides read TGTGCCTGGAGGGGACAGGAGGACTATGGCTACACCTTC. The encoded protein is CAWRGQEDYGYTF.

The chain carries TRBV6-2 or TRBV6-3 and TRBJ2-7; 9 bases are a match to TRBD1. This CDR3 comprises 14 residues. The germline gives CDR1 MNHEY, CDR2 SVGEGT. Germline trimming cut 5 bases from V and 6 bases from J; bases unmatched to any gene: 8. As DNA, the CDR3 is TGTGCCAGCAGTCCGGGACAGGGTATGACCGAGCAGTACTTC. It codes for CASSPGQGMTEQYF.

V is TRBV19 and J is TRBJ1-5; the match to TRBD1 covers 10 bases. Germline lookup yields CDR1 LNHDA and CDR2 SQIVND (reference sequence). CDR3 length: 16 residues. V dropped 5 bases and J dropped 6; count of bases not matched to a gene: 10. The DNA for the CDR3 is TGTGCCAGTAGTCTCCTAGGGACAGGGGTTACTCAGCCCCAGCATTTT. It specifies CASSLLGTGVTQPQHF. Together with reference TRBV19 and TRBJ1-5, the CDR3 gives the full variable domain: DGGITQSPKYLFRKEGQNVTLSCEQNLNHDAMYWYRQDPGQGLRLIYYSQIVNDFQKGDIAEGYSVSREKKESFPLTVTSAQKNPTAFYLCASSLLGTGVTQPQHFGDGTRLSIL.

The rearrangement links TRBV7-2 to TRBJ2-3; 10 bases align to TRBD2. CDR3 length: 18 amino acids. Looked up from germline, CDR1 is SGHTA and CDR2 is FQGNSA. Losses at the gene ends were 1 base for V and 0 bases for J; bases not matched to a gene: 7. The CDR3 spells CASSLELAGASSTDTQYF. The DNA for the CDR3 is TGTGCCAGCAGCTTAGAGCTAGCGGGGGCCAGTAGCACAGATACGCAGTATTTT.

The genes are TRBV5-1 and TRBJ2-1; 12 bases match TRBD2. V lost 2 bases, J lost 0 bases, and 3 bases stayed unmatched. Germline CDR1 reads SGHRS; CDR2 reads YFSETQ. The CDR3 covers 17 residues. The CDR3 DNA is TGCGCCAGCAGCTTACTAGCGGGAGGTAGCTCCTACAATGAGCAGTTCTTC. Translating gives CASSLLAGGSSYNEQFF. The full variable domain, completed using reference TRBV5-1 and TRBJ2-1, is KAGVTQTPRYLIKTRGQQVTLSCSPISGHRSVSWYQQTPGQGLQFLFEYFSETQRNKGNFPGRFSGRQFSNSRSEMNVSTLELGDSALYLCASSLLAGGSSYNEQFFGPGTRLTVL.